This passage covers 12 T cell receptor beta chains from one sample sequenced in a study of blood T cells in healthy people across ages. For the second PCR, which ran for about 7 to 11 cycles, a sample-barcoded 5' primer and a J-beta primer mix were used. TCRdb independently ran MiXCR on the 5' RACE reads; one entry per CDR3 protein. Of 1.6 million or so distinct CDR3 sequences detected, about 35% appear once; the ten largest clones hold over 9%. Sequenced sample: blood. The receptors were sampled from a woman aged 30 to 39 in good health.

The chain couples TRBV27 to TRBJ1-2, with D perhaps TRBD1 (6 bases). Germline V lookup: CDR1 MNHEY, CDR2 SMNVEV (reference sequence). Between the trimmed V and J ends, which lost 8 bases and 7 bases, there was a span of 26 bases. The CDR3 sequence is 16 residues long. The CDR3 DNA follows: TGTGCCAGCCAACCCGCCGGGGCAGGGGTATTGGGTGGCTACACCTTC. This encodes CASQPAGAGVLGGYTF.

This clonotype was seen a handful of times. The rearrangement joins TRBV7-9 to TRBJ2-7; no firm D call. The germline V gene encodes CDR1 SEHNR and CDR2 FQNEAQ (reference sequence). The CDR3 runs to 12 residues. The germline V and J ends were trimmed by 7 bases and 7 bases, with 14 bases remaining between them. CDR3 nucleotides: TGTGCCAGCACCCTGAATGTGGATGAGCAGTACTTC. Translation gives CASTLNVDEQYF.

On this clonotype: This clone may be a read error of a much larger clone one base away. The rearrangement links TRBV12-5 to TRBJ2-1, with D perhaps TRBD2 (5 bases). CDR3 length: 13 amino acids. Germline V gene data show CDR1 as LGHNT and CDR2 as FRNRAP. Here the CDR3 DNA reads TGTGCTAGTGCCAATAGCGACTACAGTGAGCAGTTCTTC. Amino acids: CASANSDYSEQFF.

The chain is built from TRBV20-1 and TRBJ1-4; the D gene is possibly TRBD1 (5 bases). In germline, CDR1 is DFQATT, CDR2 SNEGSKA (reference sequence). Trimming removed 3 bases at V and 7 bases at J, with 12 bases between. This CDR3 spans 13 amino acids. CDR3 residues: CSASEGRGEKLFF. For the CDR3, the DNA is TGCAGTGCTAGCGAGGGTAGGGGTGAAAAACTGTTTTTT.

To note about this clonotype: One end of the junction is discordant with germline, which a read error may explain. CDR3 protein: CTSSPRDRRHEQFF. As DNA, the CDR3 is TGTACCAGCAGCCCCCGGGACAGGAGGCACGAGCAGTTCTTC. J is TRBJ2-1 and V is TRBV7-3; 8 nucleotides line up with TRBD1. Per germline, CDR1 SGHTA and CDR2 FQGTGA. CDR3 length equals 14 residues.

This clonotype was detected only a few times. This CDR3 reads CSLAGDYNEQFF. CDR3 in DNA: TGCAGCCTAGCGGGAGACTACAATGAGCAGTTCTTC. This chain links TRBV20-1 with TRBJ2-1, with TRBD2 matching over 10 bases. CDR1 is DFQATT and CDR2 is SNEGSKA in the germline V gene (reference sequence). The CDR3 has 12 residues.

Notes on this clonotype: The junction differs from germline at one of its ends, possibly a read error. This chain joins TRBV4-1 and TRBJ2-3, with 9 positions matching TRBD2. Germline V lookup: CDR1 MGHRA, CDR2 YSYEKL. The CDR3 totals 16 residues. The CDR3 protein is CANSHRAGGHADTQYF. The CDR3 DNA reads TGCGCCAACAGCCACCGAGCGGGGGGTCACGCAGATACGCAGTATTTT.

This clonotype was seen a few times. This may come from a read error, since a much larger clone is one base off. The J gene is TRBJ2-4, the V gene TRBV7-9; maybe TRBD2 (6 bases). The CDR3 is 14 residues long. CDR1 SEHNR and CDR2 FQNEAQ come from the germline V gene (reference sequence). Trimming cost V 10 bases and J 5 bases, with 18 bases left between them. The CDR3 DNA reads TGTGCCAACACCCCGGACTGGGGGGAAAACATTCAGTACTTC. Translated: CANTPDWGENIQYF. Together with reference TRBV7-9 and TRBJ2-4, the CDR3 gives the full variable domain: DTGVSQNPRHKITKRGQNVTFRCDPISEHNRLYWYRQTLGQGPEFLTYFQNEAQLEKSRLLSDRFSAERPKGSFSTLEIQRTEQGDSAMYLCANTPDWGENIQYFGAGTRLSVL.

The sample holds many counts of this clonotype. The CDR3: CSVEDRGGSQYF. CDR3 in DNA: TGCAGCGTTGAAGATCGCGGGGGGTCCCAGTACTTC. This chain connects TRBV29-1 to TRBJ2-5; 8 bases fit TRBD2. The CDR3 has 12 residues. Trimming took 0 bases from V and 9 from J; bases not matched to a gene: 3. CDR1 SQVTM and CDR2 ANQGSEA come from the germline V gene.

The V and J genes are TRBV9 and TRBJ1-2; tentatively, D is TRBD1 (6 bases). The CDR3 is made up of 15 amino acids. The V and J ends lost 4 bases and 3 bases respectively, with 16 bases between them. Per germline, CDR1 SGDLS and CDR2 YYNGEE. CDR3 DNA: TGTGCCAGCAGCCCTAGGGGGGGCGCGGACTATGGCTACACCTTC. Amino acids: CASSPRGGADYGYTF.

The chain recombines TRBV2 with TRBJ2-3; D is perhaps TRBD2 (6 bases). Per the germline V gene, CDR1 is SNHLY and CDR2 is FYNNEI. V gave up 7 bases and J gave up 2 bases, with 10 bases separating them. The length of the CDR3 is 13 residues. CDR3 sequence: CASKGTVTDTQYF. The CDR3 DNA reads as TGTGCCAGCAAAGGGACTGTCACAGATACGCAGTATTTT.

This clonotype was seen only a few times. The chain is built from TRBV20-1 and TRBJ1-4; D is ambiguous. Germline V CDR1 and CDR2: DFQATT, SNEGSKA (reference sequence). The CDR3 is 13 residues long. V was cut by 3 bases and J by 4 bases, with 9 bases left in between. CDR3 sequence reads: CSASSGSNEKLFF. For the CDR3, the DNA is TGCAGTGCTAGCTCTGGGAGTAATGAAAAACTGTTTTTT.